These 20 T cell receptor beta chains came from one sample sequenced in a study of Graves' ophthalmopathy and Graves' hyperthyroidism. Beta-chain TCR CDR3 regions were amplified from RNA transcripts. First-round RT-PCR employed HTBI primers, with a second-round multiplex PCR after it. TCRdb re-called the multiplex PCR reads with MiXCR, one entry per CDR3 protein. The data hold 260,000 or so distinct CDR3 sequences, with around 45% observed a single time. The material sequenced was peripheral blood. The receptors derive from an adult man with Graves' ophthalmopathy.

The J gene is TRBJ1-1, the V gene TRBV20-1; D call uncertain. Germline CDR1 DFQATT, CDR2 SNEGSKA (reference sequence). The V end was cut by 0 bases, the J end by 3 bases, with 11 bases between. CDR3 size: 14 residues. CDR3 region: CSARDRVHHTEAFF. Here the CDR3 DNA reads TGCAGTGCTAGAGATCGGGTACACCACACTGAAGCTTTCTTT.

Notes on this clonotype: One junction end does not reproduce the germline sequence, and a read error may be involved. V is TRBV12-3 or TRBV12-4 and J is TRBJ2-3; possibly TRBD2 for D (5 bases). The CDR3 is 17 residues long. CDR3 bases: TGTGCCAGCAGCTTAGCGTTAACAGCGGCCAGCACAGATACGCAGTATTTT. This codes for CASSLALTAASTDTQYF.

The table lists this clonotype with a few counts. The V and J genes are TRBV5-1 and TRBJ2-7; 10 bases are shared with TRBD2. This CDR3 region has 14 residues. The trim removed 4 bases at V and 4 bases at J, leaving 5 bases unmatched. Germline CDR1 and CDR2: SGHRS and YFSETQ. The CDR3 DNA is TGCGCCAGCAGCCTTAGGACTAGCGGATACGAGCAGTACTTC. Residues: CASSLRTSGYEQYF.

Concerning this clonotype: Its ends do not fully match the called genes, so a read error is possible. This chain joins TRBV29-1 and TRBJ2-2; perhaps D is TRBD1 or TRBD2 (5 bases each). Germline CDR1 SQVTM, CDR2 ANQGSEA. The CDR3 spans 15 residues. CDR3: CSVETGTVNTGELLF. The CDR3 coding sequence is TGCAGCGTTGAGACCGGGACCGTTAACACCGGGGAGCTGCTTTTT.

The V gene is TRBV9, the J gene TRBJ1-6, with 10 bases lining up with TRBD1. J was trimmed by 2 bases and V by 4 bases; bases with no gene match: 3. The CDR3 loop spans 16 amino acids. Germline values: CDR1 SGDLS, CDR2 YYNGEE. The CDR3 DNA follows: TGTGCCAGCAGCTTTGGACAGGGGGCCTATAATTCACCCCTCCACTTT. Its translation is CASSFGQGAYNSPLHF.

At least ten counts were recorded for this clonotype. J is TRBJ2-5 and V is TRBV29-1; tentatively, D is TRBD1 (5 bases). CDR1 and CDR2 (germline): SQVTM, ANQGSEA. V was trimmed by 7 bases and J by 3 bases, leaving 18 bases between them. The CDR3 is 14 amino acids. DNA of the CDR3: TGCAGCGCCCCGCGTGACAGCCTAGAAGAGACCCAGTACTTC. This codes for CSAPRDSLEETQYF.

This clonotype was seen once. The chain joins TRBV7-9 to TRBJ1-6, with 8 positions matching TRBD1. CDR1 and CDR2 from the germline V gene are SEHNR and FQNEAQ (reference sequence). Unmatched junction bases numbered 9, after V lost 8 bases and J lost 9 bases. CDR3 size: 14 residues. CDR3 in amino acids: CASHPGQEGSPLHF. The CDR3 coding sequence is TGTGCCAGCCACCCGGGACAGGAGGGTTCACCCCTCCACTTT.

This clonotype has a single count. Its ends do not fully match the called genes, so a read error is possible. The chain joins TRBV10-3 to TRBJ2-7; 8 nucleotides align to TRBD1. Per the germline V gene, CDR1 is ENHRY and CDR2 is SYGVKD. CDR3 size: 14 residues. Here the CDR3 reads CASSLRTGNYEQYF. The CDR3, as DNA: TGTGCCAGCAGTTTACGGACAGGGAACTACGAGCAGTACTTC.

This chain connects TRBV4-1 to TRBJ1-4, with D maybe TRBD1 (5 bases). The germline V gene encodes CDR1 MGHRA and CDR2 YSYEKL. Trimming left V 0 bases short and J 9 bases short, with 8 bases between. The length of the CDR3 is 13 residues. CDR3 DNA sequence: TGCGCCAGCAGCCAAGATCAGGGCCAAAAACTGTTTTTT. This encodes CASSQDQGQKLFF.

The gene calls are TRBV29-1 and TRBJ1-5, with D perhaps matching TRBD1 (5 bases). The germline V and J ends were trimmed by 8 bases and 0 bases, with 8 bases remaining between them. CDR1 SQVTM and CDR2 ANQGSEA come from the germline V gene. The CDR3 consists of 12 residues. In DNA, the CDR3 is TGCAGCCTTGGGGCTAGCAATCAGCCCCAGCATTTT. Translating it yields CSLGASNQPQHF.

The gene calls are TRBV6-5 and TRBJ1-2; a possible D gene is TRBD1 (6 bases). This CDR3 is 14 amino acids long. V was cut by 0 bases and J by 8 bases, with 13 bases left in between. Germline V gives CDR1 MNHEY, CDR2 SVGAGI. The CDR3 spells CASSYSLGGMGYTF. CDR3 sequence (DNA): TGTGCCAGCAGTTACTCGTTGGGGGGCATGGGCTACACCTTC.

V is TRBV12-3 or TRBV12-4 and J is TRBJ1-4; 7 nucleotides align to TRBD1. Trimming took 3 bases from V and 4 from J; bases not matched to a gene: 5. This CDR3 region has 15 residues. This CDR3 reads CASSLRGLVNEKLFF. The CDR3, as DNA: TGTGCCAGCAGTTTGAGGGGGCTGGTTAATGAAAAACTGTTTTTT.

J is TRBJ2-5 and V is TRBV9, with TRBD2 as a possible D gene (6 bases). Germline values: CDR1 SGDLS, CDR2 YYNGEE. This CDR3 contains 16 residues. The V and J ends lost 0 bases and 4 bases respectively, with 16 bases between them. CDR3 region: CASSVVSGEAGETQYF. The CDR3 coding sequence is TGTGCCAGCAGCGTAGTTTCGGGGGAGGCGGGAGAGACCCAGTACTTC.

The rearrangement joins TRBV9 to TRBJ1-2, with 7 bases matching TRBD1. The germline V gene has CDR1 SGDLS and CDR2 YYNGEE. There are 14 residues in the CDR3. V shed 3 bases and J 8 bases; nucleotides not matched to a gene: 10. The CDR3 here is CASSAGQAAGGYTF. The CDR3 bases are TGTGCCAGCAGCGCCGGACAGGCCGCGGGCGGCTACACCTTC.

A word on this clonotype: A much more abundant neighbour one base away suggests this may be a read error. The chain recombines TRBV9 with TRBJ1-2; 7 bases line up with TRBD1. Germline V gene data show CDR1 as SGDLS and CDR2 as YYNGEE. The CDR3 is 14 residues long. J gave up 8 bases and V 0 bases, and 7 bases lay outside the gene matches. In nucleotides, the CDR3 is TGTGCCAGCAGCGTAGCTCCACAGGGGAGAGGCTACACCTTC. Amino acid sequence: CASSVAPQGRGYTF.

The count of this clonotype is one. CDR3 protein: CATSSSQETQYF. In DNA form, the CDR3 reads TGTGCCACCAGCAGCTCGCAAGAGACCCAGTACTTC. The chain carries TRBV15 and TRBJ2-5; unclear D gene. The ends were cut back, 3 bases at V and 2 bases at J, with 4 bases in the middle. This CDR3 is 12 amino acids long. Looked up from germline, CDR1 is LNHNV and CDR2 is YYDKDF (reference sequence). Full variable domain (outside the CDR3, taken from reference TRBV15 and TRBJ2-5): DAMVIQNPRYQVTQFGKPVTLSCSQTLNHNVMYWYQQKSSQAPKLLFHYYDKDFNNEADTPDNFQSRRPNTSFCFLDIRSPGLGDTAMYLCATSSSQETQYFGPGTRLLVL.

V usage is TRBV2 and J usage is TRBJ1-5; D is unclear. CDR3 length: 13 residues. The ends were cut back, 5 bases at V and 4 bases at J, with 9 bases in the middle. Germline V gene sequence: CDR1 SNHLY, CDR2 FYNNEI. This chain's CDR3 is CASSYSPNQPQHF. CDR3 bases: TGTGCCAGCAGTTACTCCCCGAATCAGCCCCAGCATTTT.

Only a few counts were recorded for this clonotype. The rearrangement joins TRBV2 to TRBJ1-2; D uncertain. Germline CDR1 reads SNHLY; CDR2 reads FYNNEI. The CDR3 is made up of 14 amino acids. Trimming took off 5 bases at V and 1 base at J, with 11 bases between the two ends. The CDR3 DNA reads as TGTGCCAGCAGTCCGGGAACAAATAACTATGGCTACACCTTC. This sequence encodes CASSPGTNNYGYTF.

This clonotype was observed a single time. The chain combines TRBV2 with TRBJ2-7, with D tentatively TRBD1 (5 bases). The CDR3 consists of 13 residues. Germline-derived CDR1 and CDR2 are SNHLY and FYNNEI. Trimming shortened V by 3 bases and J by 1 base, and 7 bases separated the two germline ends. The CDR3 DNA reads TGTGCCAGCAGTGAGACAGCTTCCTACGAGCAGTACTTC. Amino acid sequence: CASSETASYEQYF.

The V call is TRBV4-1, the J call TRBJ1-2, with D perhaps matching TRBD1 (6 bases). The germline V gene encodes CDR1 MGHRA and CDR2 YSYEKL. V lost 1 base to trimming and J lost 0 bases, with 12 bases between them. This CDR3 is built from 16 residues. CDR3 sequence (DNA): TGCGCCAGCAGCCAAGCCAGGGACAAATCTAACTATGGCTACACCTTC. Translated: CASSQARDKSNYGYTF.